The 16 T cell receptor beta chains below come from one sample, sequenced in a study of post-analysis software for immune sequencing data. Overall study findings and caveats: TRBV segments more frequent in patients than in controls numbered five and included TRBV5-6, TRBV5-1 and TRBV20-1.

Their recognized antigens are unknown. The library was made from cDNA and included unique molecular identifiers. MiXCR, applied by TCRdb to the PCR reads, yields one record per CDR3 protein. This sample has almost 700,000 distinct CDR3 sequences; approximately 60% occur once, and the top ten carry approximately 10%. Sequenced sample: blood. These receptors all stem from a girl aged 2 to 9 with multiple sclerosis.

The rearrangement joins TRBV5-1 to TRBJ2-4; 7 nucleotides match TRBD1. V was pared by 3 bases and J by 8 bases, with 8 bases of the junction left unmatched. CDR3 size: 14 residues. In germline, CDR1 is SGHRS, CDR2 YFSETQ. The CDR3 loop is CASSSGDRAHIQYF. CDR3 nucleotide sequence: TGCGCCAGCAGCTCCGGCGACAGGGCACACATTCAGTACTTC.

The rearrangement joins TRBV29-1 to TRBJ2-3, with D perhaps matching TRBD2 (6 bases). The CDR3 has 14 residues. Germline V gene sequence: CDR1 SQVTM, CDR2 ANQGSEA. Trimming pared 7 bases from V and 1 base from J, leaving 15 bases between. The chain's CDR3 is CSAESREGTDTQYF. CDR3 DNA: TGCAGCGCTGAGTCCAGGGAGGGCACAGATACGCAGTATTTT.

This clonotype was seen a handful of times. Here the CDR3 reads CASSLPRSTPTSGRAEFLYNEQFF. CDR3 nucleotide sequence: TGTGCCAGCAGCCTCCCTCGAAGTACCCCGACTAGCGGGAGGGCCGAATTCCTCTACAATGAGCAGTTCTTC. The chain uses TRBV9 and TRBJ2-1; 14 bases agree with TRBD2. The CDR3 loop spans 24 amino acids. Losses at the gene ends were 4 bases for V and 3 bases for J; bases not matched to a gene: 27. CDR1 and CDR2 (germline): SGDLS, YYNGEE.

The sample holds one count of this clonotype. This rearrangement joins TRBV20-1 to TRBJ2-5; 12 bases are shared with TRBD2. CDR1 is DFQATT and CDR2 is SNEGSKA in the germline V gene (reference sequence). The junction had 10 bases not matched to a gene; V was cut back by 1 base and J by 1 base. The CDR3 length is 18 residues. The CDR3 coding sequence is TGCAGTGCTAGAGGGACTAGCGGGGCTACCTCCTCCCAAGAGACCCAGTACTTC. Encoded protein: CSARGTSGATSSQETQYF.

The chain employs TRBV24-1 and TRBJ2-1, with TRBD1 matching 9 bases. Germline CDR1 and CDR2: KGHDR and SFDVKD. The CDR3 runs to 15 residues. V trimming: 4 bases; J trimming: 9 bases; junction bases outside the gene matches: 9. CDR3 coding DNA: TGTGCCACCAGTGACACCGGGACAGGGTTTACTGAGCAGTTCTTC. Translation gives CATSDTGTGFTEQFF.

The chain employs TRBV4-1 and TRBJ2-1, with 8 nucleotides matching TRBD2. Germline CDR1 MGHRA, CDR2 YSYEKL. With 4 bases clipped from V and 9 bases from J, the junction kept 8 bases outside the gene matches. The length of the CDR3 is 14 residues. The CDR3 DNA reads TGCGCCAGCAGCCCGCAAGCGGGAGCACGTGAGCAGTTCTTC. This encodes CASSPQAGAREQFF.

This clonotype was seen only once. This chain uses TRBV7-9 with TRBJ1-2; 9 bases agree with TRBD1. V shed 5 bases, J shed 8 bases, and the junction held 12 bases outside the gene matches. The CDR3 sequence is 15 residues long. Looked up from germline, CDR1 is SEHNR and CDR2 is FQNEAQ (reference sequence). CDR3 sequence: CASSSTGGAKGGYTF. In DNA form, the CDR3 reads TGTGCCAGCAGCAGCACAGGGGGCGCGAAGGGGGGCTACACCTTC. The full variable domain, in which reference TRBV7-9 and TRBJ1-2 provide the parts outside the CDR3, is DTGVSQNPRHKITKRGQNVTFRCDPISEHNRLYWYRQTLGQGPEFLTYFQNEAQLEKSRLLSDRFSAERPKGSFSTLEIQRTEQGDSAMYLCASSSTGGAKGGYTFGSGTRLTVV.

CDR3 bases: TGTGCCAGCAGTTCGGGGGGCGGTGAGCAGTTCTTC. Its translation: CASSSGGGEQFF. The V gene is TRBV7-3, the J gene TRBJ2-1; maybe TRBD2 (7 bases). The CDR3 is 12 amino acids. V dropped 6 bases and J dropped 9 bases, with 12 bases sitting between them. Germline CDR1 reads SGHTA; CDR2 reads FQGTGA. Full variable domain (remainder filled in from reference TRBV7-3 and TRBJ2-1): GAGVSQTPSNKVTEKGKYVELRCDPISGHTALYWYRQSLGQGPEFLIYFQGTGAADDSGLPNDRFFAVRPEGSVSTLKIQRTERGDSAVYLCASSSGGGEQFFGPGTRLTVL.

The V call is TRBV20-1, the J call TRBJ1-1; no reliable D call. Trimming took off 4 bases at V and 3 bases at J, with 12 bases between the two ends. Germline V gene data show CDR1 as DFQATT and CDR2 as SNEGSKA (reference sequence). The CDR3 covers 13 residues. DNA of the CDR3: TGCAGTGCTAAGCCGTTTCGGGACACTGAAGCTTTCTTT. It translates to CSAKPFRDTEAFF.

This clonotype appeared a single time. This chain connects TRBV12-3 or TRBV12-4 to TRBJ2-7; 7 nucleotides agree with TRBD2. Losses at the gene ends were 0 bases for V and 2 bases for J; bases not matched to a gene: 4. This CDR3 contains 15 residues. The CDR3 is CASSLALAGAYEQYF. CDR3 in DNA: TGTGCCAGCAGTTTAGCGTTAGCGGGTGCCTACGAGCAGTACTTC.

V and J are TRBV14 and TRBJ2-4, with D possibly matching TRBD2 (5 bases). V was cut by 0 bases and J by 11 bases, with 11 bases left in between. This CDR3 is 13 amino acids long. CDR1 and CDR2 (germline): SGHDN, FVKESK. The CDR3 reads CASSQDWGSVQYF. As DNA, the CDR3 is TGTGCCAGCAGCCAAGACTGGGGTAGCGTTCAGTACTTC.

The chain combines TRBV7-3 with TRBJ2-5, with 14 bases identical to TRBD2. The germline CDR1 and CDR2 sequences are SGHTA and FQGTGA. Germline trimming cut 1 base from V and 4 bases from J; bases unmatched to any gene: 2. There are 16 residues in the CDR3. For the CDR3, the DNA is TGTGCCAGCAGCTTAATGGGACTAGCGGGAGTAGAGACCCAGTACTTC. It translates to CASSLMGLAGVETQYF.

This clonotype occurred a few times. The rearrangement links TRBV4-1 to TRBJ2-1, with TRBD2 identical over 14 bases. V gave up 1 base and J gave up 7 bases; unmatched junction bases: 6. The CDR3 spans 17 residues. Germline-derived CDR1 and CDR2 are MGHRA and YSYEKL. The CDR3 loop is CASSQGGLAGEGNEQFF. The CDR3 nucleotides read TGCGCCAGCAGCCAAGGGGGACTAGCGGGAGAGGGGAATGAGCAGTTCTTC.

The chain has TRBV7-2 and TRBJ1-2; D uncertain. The CDR3 has 12 residues. The germline V and J ends were trimmed by 1 base and 5 bases, with 5 bases remaining between them. Germline-derived CDR1 and CDR2 are SGHTA and FQGNSA. The CDR3 here is CASSLGKYGYTF. In nucleotides, the CDR3 is TGTGCCAGCAGCTTAGGGAAGTATGGCTACACCTTC. Using reference TRBV7-2 and TRBJ1-2 for the parts outside the CDR3, the full variable domain is GAGVSQSPSNKVTEKGKDVELRCDPISGHTALYWYRQSLGQGLEFLIYFQGNSAPDKSGLPSDRFSAERTGGSVSTLTIQRTQQEDSAVYLCASSLGKYGYTFGSGTRLTVV.

The chain couples TRBV4-1 to TRBJ2-7; a possible D gene is TRBD1 (6 bases). Trimming stripped 1 base from V and 3 bases from J, with 13 bases between. Germline V gene lookup returns CDR1 MGHRA and CDR2 YSYEKL. This CDR3 contains 15 residues. For the CDR3, the DNA is TGCGCCAGCAGCCAAGTTCAGGGGAAAAGCTACGAGCAGTACTTC. It encodes CASSQVQGKSYEQYF.

The chain combines TRBV4-3 with TRBJ1-6; D is undetermined. CDR3 length: 13 residues. Deletions cut 1 base from V and 10 bases from J, with 8 bases between. In germline, CDR1 is LGHNA, CDR2 YSLEER. The CDR3, as DNA: TGCGCCAGCAGCCAAGGAGGAGGATCACCCCTCCACTTT. Translated, it gives CASSQGGGSPLHF.